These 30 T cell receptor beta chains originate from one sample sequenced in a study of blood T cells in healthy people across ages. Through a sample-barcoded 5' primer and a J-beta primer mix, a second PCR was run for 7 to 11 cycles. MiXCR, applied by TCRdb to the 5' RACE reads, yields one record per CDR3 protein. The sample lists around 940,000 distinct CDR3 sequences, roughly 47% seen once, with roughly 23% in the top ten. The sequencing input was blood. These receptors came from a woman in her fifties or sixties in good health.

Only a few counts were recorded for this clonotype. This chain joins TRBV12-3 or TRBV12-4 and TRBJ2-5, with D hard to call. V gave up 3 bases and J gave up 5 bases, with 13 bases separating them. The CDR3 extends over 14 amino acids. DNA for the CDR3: TGTGCCAGCAGTTTTGGGCTACTTGGTGAGACCCAGTACTTC. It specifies CASSFGLLGETQYF.

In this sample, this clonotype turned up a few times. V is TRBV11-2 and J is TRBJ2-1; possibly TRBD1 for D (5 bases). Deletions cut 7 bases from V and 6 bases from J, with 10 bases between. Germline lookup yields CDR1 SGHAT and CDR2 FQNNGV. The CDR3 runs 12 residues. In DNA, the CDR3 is TGTGCCAGCACTACAGGTTTCAATGAGCAGTTCTTC. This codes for CASTTGFNEQFF.

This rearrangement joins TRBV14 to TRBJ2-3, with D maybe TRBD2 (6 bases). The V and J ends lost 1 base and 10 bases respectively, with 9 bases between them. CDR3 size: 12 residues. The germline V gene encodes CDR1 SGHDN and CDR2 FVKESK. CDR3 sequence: CASSQGGTAQYF. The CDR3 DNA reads TGTGCCAGCAGCCAAGGGGGGACTGCGCAGTATTTT.

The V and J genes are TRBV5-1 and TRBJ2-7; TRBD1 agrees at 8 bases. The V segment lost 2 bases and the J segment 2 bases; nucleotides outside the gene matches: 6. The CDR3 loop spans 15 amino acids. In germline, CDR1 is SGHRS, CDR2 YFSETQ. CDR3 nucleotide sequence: TGCGCCAGCAGCTTTAGGACAGGGATAACCTACGAGCAGTACTTC. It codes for CASSFRTGITYEQYF.

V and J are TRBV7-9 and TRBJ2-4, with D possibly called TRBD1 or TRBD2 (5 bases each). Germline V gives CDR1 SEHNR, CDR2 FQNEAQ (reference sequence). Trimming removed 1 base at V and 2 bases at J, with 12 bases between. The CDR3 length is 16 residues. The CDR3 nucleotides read TGTGCCAGCAGCTTAGGGGCGACGGGACCCAAAAACATTCAGTACTTC. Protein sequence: CASSLGATGPKNIQYF.

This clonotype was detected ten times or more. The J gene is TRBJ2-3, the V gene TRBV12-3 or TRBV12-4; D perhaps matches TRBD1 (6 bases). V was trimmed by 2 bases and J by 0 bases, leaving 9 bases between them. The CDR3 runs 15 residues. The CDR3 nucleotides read TGTGCCAGCAGTTTAAGGACAGATAGCACAGATACGCAGTATTTT. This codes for CASSLRTDSTDTQYF.

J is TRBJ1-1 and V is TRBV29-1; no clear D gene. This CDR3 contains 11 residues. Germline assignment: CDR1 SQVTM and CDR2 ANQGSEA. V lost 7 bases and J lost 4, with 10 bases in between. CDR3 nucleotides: TGCAGCGCTCTTAGGAGCACTGAAGCTTTCTTT. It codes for CSALRSTEAFF.

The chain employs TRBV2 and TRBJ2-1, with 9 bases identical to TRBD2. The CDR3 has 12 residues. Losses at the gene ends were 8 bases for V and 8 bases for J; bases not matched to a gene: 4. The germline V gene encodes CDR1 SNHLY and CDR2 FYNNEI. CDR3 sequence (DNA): TGTGCCAGCTCGGGACTAGCAGATGAGCAGTTCTTC. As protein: CASSGLADEQFF.

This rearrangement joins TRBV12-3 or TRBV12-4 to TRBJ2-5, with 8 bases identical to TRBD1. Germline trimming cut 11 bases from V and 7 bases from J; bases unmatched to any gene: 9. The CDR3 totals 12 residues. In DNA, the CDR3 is TGTGCCGGCACCGCGGACAGGGCGACCCAGTACTTC. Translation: CAGTADRATQYF.

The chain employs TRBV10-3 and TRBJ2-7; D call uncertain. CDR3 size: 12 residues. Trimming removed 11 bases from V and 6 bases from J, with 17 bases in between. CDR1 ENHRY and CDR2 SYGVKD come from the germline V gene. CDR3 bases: TGTGCCGTCGGTTTGGATGCAGGCGAGCAGTACTTC. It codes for CAVGLDAGEQYF.

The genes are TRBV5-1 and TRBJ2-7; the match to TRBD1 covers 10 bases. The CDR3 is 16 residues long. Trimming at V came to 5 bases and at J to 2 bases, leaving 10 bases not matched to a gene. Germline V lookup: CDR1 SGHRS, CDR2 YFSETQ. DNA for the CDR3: TGCGCCAGCAGGCGAACGGCCGGGACAGGGGCCTACGAGCAGTACTTC. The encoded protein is CASRRTAGTGAYEQYF.

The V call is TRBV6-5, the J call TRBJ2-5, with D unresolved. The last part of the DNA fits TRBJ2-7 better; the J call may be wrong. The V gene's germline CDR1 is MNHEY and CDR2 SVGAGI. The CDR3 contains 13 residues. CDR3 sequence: CASSYTADTEQYF. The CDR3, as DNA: TGTGCCAGCAGTTACACCGCGGATACCGAGCAGTACTTC.

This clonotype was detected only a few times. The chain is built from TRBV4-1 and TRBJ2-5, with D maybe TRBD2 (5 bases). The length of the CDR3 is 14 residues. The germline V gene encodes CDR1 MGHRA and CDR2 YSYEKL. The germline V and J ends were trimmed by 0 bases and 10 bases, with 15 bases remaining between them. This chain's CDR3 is CASSQEIRSGIQYF. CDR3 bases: TGCGCCAGCAGCCAAGAAATAAGGTCCGGGATCCAGTACTTC.

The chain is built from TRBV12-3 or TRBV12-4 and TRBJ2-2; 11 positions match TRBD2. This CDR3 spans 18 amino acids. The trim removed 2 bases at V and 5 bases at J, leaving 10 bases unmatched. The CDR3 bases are TGTGCCAGCAGTTTATACCCCGGGACTAGCGGAGGGACCGGGGAGCTGTTTTTT. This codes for CASSLYPGTSGGTGELFF.

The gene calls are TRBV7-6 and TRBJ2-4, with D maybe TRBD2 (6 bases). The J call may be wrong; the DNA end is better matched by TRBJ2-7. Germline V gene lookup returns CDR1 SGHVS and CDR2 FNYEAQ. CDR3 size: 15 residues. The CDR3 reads CASSLARGYTYEQYF. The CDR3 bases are TGTGCCAGCAGCTTAGCACGGGGGTACACCTACGAGCAGTACTTC.

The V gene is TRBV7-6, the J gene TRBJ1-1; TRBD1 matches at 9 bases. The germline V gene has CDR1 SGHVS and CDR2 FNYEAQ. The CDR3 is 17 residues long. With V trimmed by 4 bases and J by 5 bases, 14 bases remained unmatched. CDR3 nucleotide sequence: TGTGCCAGCAGCTATCGCCGGGACAGGGTTGGAGGGACTGAAGCTTTCTTT. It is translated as CASSYRRDRVGGTEAFF. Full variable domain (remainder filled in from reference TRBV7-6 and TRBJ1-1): GAGVSQSPRYKVTKRGQDVALRCDPISGHVSLYWYRQALGQGPEFLTYFNYEAQQDKSGLPNDRFSAERPEGSISTLTIQRTEQRDSAMYRCASSYRRDRVGGTEAFFGQGTRLTVV.

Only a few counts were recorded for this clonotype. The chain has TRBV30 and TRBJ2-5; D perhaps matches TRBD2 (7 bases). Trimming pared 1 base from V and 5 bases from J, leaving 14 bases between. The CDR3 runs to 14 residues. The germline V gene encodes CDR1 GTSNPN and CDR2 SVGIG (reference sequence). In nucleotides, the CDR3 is TGTGCCTGGAGTGAGACTAGCACAGGGGAGACCCAGTACTTC. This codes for CAWSETSTGETQYF.

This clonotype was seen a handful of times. The CDR3 DNA is TGTGCCAGCAGAGGCCCCCGCGGGGTCTACGAGCAGTACTTC. Translation: CASRGPRGVYEQYF. This chain connects TRBV7-9 to TRBJ2-7, with D perhaps matching TRBD2 (6 bases). Trimming took off 6 bases at V and 3 bases at J, with 15 bases between the two ends. Germline CDR1 reads SEHNR; CDR2 reads FQNEAQ (reference sequence). This CDR3 contains 14 residues.

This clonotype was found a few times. The CDR3 loop is CASSQEAGQAVHQPQHF. The DNA of the CDR3 is TGCGCCAGCAGCCAAGAAGCAGGTCAGGCGGTCCATCAGCCCCAGCATTTT. The chain joins TRBV4-1 to TRBJ1-5, with D unresolved. This CDR3 comprises 17 residues. Germline V gives CDR1 MGHRA, CDR2 YSYEKL. With 0 bases removed from V and 5 bases from J, the gap between germline ends came to 17 bases.

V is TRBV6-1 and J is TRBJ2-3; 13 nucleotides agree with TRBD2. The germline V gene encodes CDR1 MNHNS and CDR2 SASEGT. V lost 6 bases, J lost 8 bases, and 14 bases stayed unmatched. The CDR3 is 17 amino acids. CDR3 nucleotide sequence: TGTGCCAGCAGCTCCGGGACTAGCGGGACATACTTGGGTACGCAGTATTTT. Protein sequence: CASSSGTSGTYLGTQYF.

The CDR3 region has the DNA TGTGCCAGCAGACAGGCAAATCAGCCCCAGCATTTT. Its protein is CASRQANQPQHF. The J gene is TRBJ1-5, the V gene TRBV25-1, with D perhaps matching TRBD1 (5 bases). The V gene's germline CDR1 is MGHDK and CDR2 SYGVNS. V was trimmed by 6 bases and J by 4 bases, leaving 7 bases between them. The CDR3 sequence is 12 residues long.

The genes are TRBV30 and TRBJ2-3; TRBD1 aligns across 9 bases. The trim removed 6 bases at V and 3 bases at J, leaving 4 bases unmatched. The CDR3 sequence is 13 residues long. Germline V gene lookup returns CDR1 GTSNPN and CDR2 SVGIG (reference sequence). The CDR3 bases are TGTGCCTGCCCGGACAGGGGAACAGATACGCAGTATTTT. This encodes CACPDRGTDTQYF.

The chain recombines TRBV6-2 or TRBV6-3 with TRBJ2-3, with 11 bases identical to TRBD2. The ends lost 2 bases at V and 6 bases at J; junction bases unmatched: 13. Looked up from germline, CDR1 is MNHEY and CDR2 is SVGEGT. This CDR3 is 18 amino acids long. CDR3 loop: CASSYHRTSGSATDTQYF. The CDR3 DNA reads TGTGCCAGCAGTTACCACCGTACTAGCGGGAGTGCGACGGATACGCAGTATTTT.

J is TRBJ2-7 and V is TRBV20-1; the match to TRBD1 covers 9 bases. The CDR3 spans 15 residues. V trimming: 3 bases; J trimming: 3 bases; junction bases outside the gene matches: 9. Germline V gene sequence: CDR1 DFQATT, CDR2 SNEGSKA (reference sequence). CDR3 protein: CSARDGQGTFYEQYF. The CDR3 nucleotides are TGCAGTGCTAGGGATGGACAGGGGACTTTCTACGAGCAGTACTTC.

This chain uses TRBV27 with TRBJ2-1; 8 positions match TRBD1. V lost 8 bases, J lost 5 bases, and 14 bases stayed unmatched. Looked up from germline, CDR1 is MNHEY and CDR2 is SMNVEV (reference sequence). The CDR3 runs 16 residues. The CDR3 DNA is TGTGCCAGCTACAGGATCAAGACAGGGGCACACAATGAGCAGTTCTTC. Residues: CASYRIKTGAHNEQFF.

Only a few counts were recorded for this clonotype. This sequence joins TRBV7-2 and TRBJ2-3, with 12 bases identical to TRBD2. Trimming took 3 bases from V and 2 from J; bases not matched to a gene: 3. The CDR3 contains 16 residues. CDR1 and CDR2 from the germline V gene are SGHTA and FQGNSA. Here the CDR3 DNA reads TGTGCCAGCAGCTTGACTAGCGGGAGCGCCACAGATACGCAGTATTTT. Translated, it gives CASSLTSGSATDTQYF.

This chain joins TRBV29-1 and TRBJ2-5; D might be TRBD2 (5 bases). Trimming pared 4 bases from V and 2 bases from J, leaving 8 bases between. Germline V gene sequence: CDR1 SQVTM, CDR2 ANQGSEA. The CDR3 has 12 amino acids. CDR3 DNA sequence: TGCAGCGTTGTCCAGCGGCAAGAGACCCAGTACTTC. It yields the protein CSVVQRQETQYF.

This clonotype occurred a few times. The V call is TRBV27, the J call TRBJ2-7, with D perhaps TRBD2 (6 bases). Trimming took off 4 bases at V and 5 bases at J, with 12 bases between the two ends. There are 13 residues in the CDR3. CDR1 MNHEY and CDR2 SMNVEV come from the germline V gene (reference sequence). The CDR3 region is CASSWDGGNEQYF. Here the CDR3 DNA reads TGTGCCAGCAGTTGGGACGGGGGTAACGAGCAGTACTTC.

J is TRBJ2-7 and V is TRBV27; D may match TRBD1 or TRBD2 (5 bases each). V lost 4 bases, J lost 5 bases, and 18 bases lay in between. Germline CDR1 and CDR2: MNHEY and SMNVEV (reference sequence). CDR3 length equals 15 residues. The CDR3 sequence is CASSSPGAKGDEQYF. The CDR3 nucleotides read TGTGCCAGCAGTTCGCCCGGGGCGAAGGGTGACGAGCAGTACTTC.

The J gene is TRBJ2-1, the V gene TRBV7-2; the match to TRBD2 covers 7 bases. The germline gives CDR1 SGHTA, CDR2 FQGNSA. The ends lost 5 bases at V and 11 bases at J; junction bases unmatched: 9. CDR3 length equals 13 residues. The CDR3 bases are TGTGCCAGCAGCCCCCCCGGCGGGAGAAAGCAGTTCTTC. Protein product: CASSPPGGRKQFF.